A selection of T cell receptor beta chains follows, all from one sample in a study of cytomegalovirus exposure and HLA in healthy donors. The protocol was immunoSEQ multiplex PCR, while the TCRdb copy is restricted to in-frame clones and leaves out a portion. Found here are around 110,000 clones; the top ten clones hold 3% to 4.5%. Sequencing was done on a sample of PBMCs. Source of these receptors: a man aged 25 to 45 in good health and CMV-seronegative. CDR3s include the opening cysteine and the closing phenylalanine or tryptophan. Fields, in order: D gene, J gene, V gene, CDR3 protein, CDR3 DNA. D genes are given only for firm matches.

>TRBD1|TRBJ1-2|TRBV6-5
CASSWDRDGYGYTF
TGTGCCAGCAGCTGGGACAGGGATGGCTATGGCTACACCTTC
>TRBD1|TRBJ2-7|TRBV19
CASSDRGPSYEQYF
TGTGCCAGTAGCGACAGGGGGCCCTCCTACGAGCAGTACTTC
>NA|TRBJ1-1|TRBV10-3
CAISDPPYTEAFF
TGTGCCATCAGTGATCCCCCATACACTGAAGCTTTCTTT
>TRBD2|TRBJ2-5|TRBV19
CASSANGLAFKETQYF
TGTGCCAGTAGTGCCAACGGACTAGCGTTTAAAGAGACCCAGTACTTC
>TRBD1|TRBJ2-6|TRBV19
CASSPDRGGISGANVLTF
TGTGCCAGTAGTCCAGACAGGGGGGGGATCTCTGGGGCCAACGTCCTGACTTTC
>NA|TRBJ2-1|TRBV10-3
CAISEPSDSPSYNEQFF
TGTGCCATCAGTGAGCCCTCGGACAGTCCAAGCTACAATGAGCAGTTCTTC
>NA|TRBJ2-3|TRBV27
CASSFSYTDTQYF
TGTGCCAGCAGTTTCTCCTACACAGATACGCAGTATTTT
>TRBD1|TRBJ2-7|TRBV4-3
CASSQEQQGVYEQYF
TGCGCCAGCAGCCAAGAGCAACAGGGGGTATACGAGCAGTACTTC
>TRBD1|TRBJ1-6|TRBV5-6
CASSLGTGSSYNSPLHF
TGTGCCAGCAGCTTGGGGACAGGGAGCTCCTATAATTCACCCCTCCACTTT
>TRBD1|TRBJ2-2|TRBV11-1
CASSLQGATGELFF
TGTGCCAGCAGCTTACAGGGGGCAACCGGGGAGCTGTTTTTT
>NA|TRBJ1-3|TRBV19
CASSLPLHWSGNTIYF
TGTGCCAGTAGTCTACCCCTCCACTGGTCTGGAAACACCATATATTTT
>TRBD1|TRBJ2-2|TRBV2
CASSPGQGVAGELFF
TGTGCCAGCAGCCCCGGACAGGGGGTTGCCGGGGAGCTGTTTTTT
>NA|TRBJ2-3|TRBV7-2
CASRTGQSGDTQYF
TGTGCCAGCAGAACGGGACAATCGGGAGATACGCAGTATTTT
>TRBD1|TRBJ1-2|TRBV10-3
CAISGGTGANYGYTF
TGTGCCATCAGTGGAGGGACAGGGGCTAACTATGGCTACACCTTC
>NA|TRBJ2-1|TRBV2
CASSGPGNEQFF
TGTGCCAGCAGTGGTCCGGGAAATGAGCAGTTCTTC
>TRBD1|TRBJ2-2|TRBV2
CASIRDRGTGELFF
TGTGCCAGCATTCGGGACAGGGGCACCGGGGAGCTGTTTTTT
>TRBD2|TRBJ2-7|TRBV19
CASAGGQPSGGIYEQYF
TGTGCCAGCGCTGGCGGGCAGCCTAGCGGGGGGATCTACGAGCAGTACTTC
>TRBD1|TRBJ2-5|TRBV6-1
CASSEQGAGETQYF
TGTGCCAGCAGTGAACAGGGGGCTGGGGAGACCCAGTACTTC
>TRBD1|TRBJ1-2|TRBV7-2
CASRPGRTGRDGYTF
TGTGCCAGCAGACCCGGGCGGACAGGGAGGGATGGCTACACCTTC
>NA|TRBJ2-7|TRBV6-5
CASISGTNSYEQYF
TGTGCCAGCATCTCCGGGACAAATTCCTACGAGCAGTACTTC